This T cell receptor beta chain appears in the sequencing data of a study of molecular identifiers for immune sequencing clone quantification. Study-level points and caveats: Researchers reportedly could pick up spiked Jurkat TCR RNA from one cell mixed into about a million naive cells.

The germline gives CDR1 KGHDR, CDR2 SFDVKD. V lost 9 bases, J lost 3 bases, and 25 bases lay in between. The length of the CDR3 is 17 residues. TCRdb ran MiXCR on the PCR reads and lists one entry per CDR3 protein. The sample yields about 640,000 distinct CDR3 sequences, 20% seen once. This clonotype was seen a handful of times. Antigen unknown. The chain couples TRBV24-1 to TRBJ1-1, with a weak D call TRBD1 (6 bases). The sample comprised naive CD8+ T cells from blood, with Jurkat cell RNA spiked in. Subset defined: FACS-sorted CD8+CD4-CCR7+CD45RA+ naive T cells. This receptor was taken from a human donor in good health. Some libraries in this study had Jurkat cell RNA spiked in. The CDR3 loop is CATPSRVGGPPDTEAFF. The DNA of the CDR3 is TGTGCCACCCCCAGTCGTGTCGGGGGCCCGCCGGACACTGAAGCTTTCTTT.